Included here is one T cell receptor beta chain sequence, with context. Antigen: not known. The CDR3 runs 13 residues. From germline, CDR1 is SGHRS and CDR2 YFSETQ. This specimen belongs to a study of CXCR3-negative and CXCR3-positive naive CD8 T cells. The study, taken as a whole, reports: Naive subsets expressed similar surface CD5; TRB CDR3 features served to infer TCR strength.

Via 5' RACE with UMI labels, TRB cDNA libraries were prepared. TCRdb derives one entry per CDR3 protein from the 5' RACE reads, leaving out DNA. The sample includes approximately 45,000 distinct CDR3 sequences. The specimen sequenced was memory CD8+ T cells from blood. The sequence was collected from a human donor in good health. Some clones in this sample may be carry-over from other donors' samples. This sequence joins TRBV5-1 and TRBJ2-7; TCRdb returns TRBD1, unconfirmable since there is no DNA. The CDR3 protein is CASTAGGLYEQYF.